Below are 32 T cell receptor beta chains sequenced from a single sample in a study of Graves' ophthalmopathy and Graves' hyperthyroidism. CDR3 regions of TCR beta were amplified from RNA transcripts. An initial RT-PCR round employing HTBI primers preceded a second-round multiplex PCR. In TCRdb, the multiplex PCR reads were re-called with MiXCR into one record per CDR3 protein. Of a few hundred thousand distinct CDR3 sequences in the sample, about a sixth were seen once. Sample: peripheral blood. These TCRs come from an adult woman with stable Graves' hyperthyroidism.

The chain links TRBV6-1 to TRBJ1-6; a weak D match, TRBD1 (5 bases). The CDR3 is 16 residues long. V was trimmed by 7 bases and J by 1 base, leaving 14 bases between them. Germline CDR1 MNHNS, CDR2 SASEGT. In DNA form, the CDR3 reads TGTGCCAGCATGACAGTGGCGGGGTCCTATAATTCACCCCTCCACTTT. Amino acids: CASMTVAGSYNSPLHF.

The chain has TRBV28 and TRBJ1-1; D not certain. CDR1 is MDHEN, CDR2 SYDVKM, per germline. With 3 bases removed from V and 10 bases from J, the gap between germline ends came to 12 bases. CDR3 length: 12 amino acids. CDR3 in DNA: TGTGCCAGCAGTTTGCCCGCTGTTGGAGCTTTCTTT. Translated: CASSLPAVGAFF.

This clonotype was seen ten or more times. V is TRBV7-8 and J is TRBJ2-5, with TRBD2 identical over 11 bases. Germline V gene lookup returns CDR1 SGHVS and CDR2 FQNEAQ. This CDR3 has 16 amino acids. V lost 5 bases, J lost 1 base, and 6 bases stayed unmatched. The CDR3 DNA reads TGTGCCAGCAGCCCCAGACTAGCGGGACGCCAAGAGACCCAGTACTTC. Protein sequence: CASSPRLAGRQETQYF.

This clonotype showed up many times. The chain recombines TRBV6-1 with TRBJ2-3; no clear D gene. V was clipped by 4 bases and J by 6 bases, with 5 bases between them. This CDR3 spans 11 amino acids. From germline, CDR1 is MNHNS and CDR2 SASEGT. CDR3 sequence reads: CASSALDTQYF. CDR3 bases: TGTGCCAGCAGTGCCTTGGATACGCAGTATTTT.

This clonotype was found many times. The chain has TRBV7-9 and TRBJ2-5; tentatively, D is TRBD1 (6 bases). Germline CDR1 SEHNR, CDR2 FQNEAQ (reference sequence). The CDR3 contains 13 residues. Deletions cut 7 bases from V and 4 bases from J, with 13 bases between. The CDR3 loop reads CASTRTVGETQYF. The CDR3 DNA sequence: TGTGCCAGCACCCGGACAGTCGGAGAGACCCAGTACTTC. Based on the CDR3 plus reference TRBV7-9 and TRBJ2-5, the full variable domain is DTGVSQNPRHKITKRGQNVTFRCDPISEHNRLYWYRQTLGQGPEFLTYFQNEAQLEKSRLLSDRFSAERPKGSFSTLEIQRTEQGDSAMYLCASTRTVGETQYFGPGTRLLVL.

This clonotype appeared a few times. This chain links TRBV30 with TRBJ2-2, with D possibly TRBD1 on 6 matching bases. Germline CDR1 and CDR2: GTSNPN and SVGIG (reference sequence). The CDR3 extends over 14 amino acids. Deletions cut 3 bases from V and 5 bases from J, with 13 bases between. The CDR3 sequence is CAWRRDKKTGELFF. The CDR3 DNA follows: TGTGCCTGGAGGAGGGACAAAAAAACCGGGGAGCTGTTTTTT.

In its sample, this clonotype was seen many times. The chain couples TRBV6-2 or TRBV6-3 to TRBJ1-2, with D possibly TRBD1 on 5 matching bases. Trimming left V 5 bases short and J 0 bases short, with 16 bases between. The CDR3 loop spans 16 amino acids. Germline V CDR1 and CDR2: MNHEY, SVGEGT. In nucleotides, the CDR3 is TGTGCCAGCAGTAGCCCCCCACAGGATACTAACTATGGCTACACCTTC. This encodes CASSSPPQDTNYGYTF.

V is TRBV19 and J is TRBJ1-5, with D perhaps matching TRBD1 (5 bases). The germline V gene has CDR1 LNHDA and CDR2 SQIVND (reference sequence). The germline V and J ends were trimmed by 4 bases and 7 bases, with 11 bases remaining between them. This CDR3 has 13 residues. The DNA for the CDR3 is TGTGCCAGTAGTACAGGGCTTGGACAGCCCCAGCATTTT. The encoded protein is CASSTGLGQPQHF.

This clonotype was seen once. Given a much more abundant clone one base away, this may be a read error. V is TRBV4-1 and J is TRBJ1-1; D is unclear. Germline CDR1 MGHRA, CDR2 YSYEKL. The CDR3 extends over 14 amino acids. CDR3 loop: CASSYAAGNTEACF. The DNA of the CDR3 is TGCGCCAGCAGCTATGCTGCGGGAAACACTGAAGCTTGCTTT.

This clonotype was detected many times. A read error may be the cause here, since a much bigger clone is one base away. CDR3 in DNA: TGTGCCAGCAGTTTCATCTCTGGGGCCAACGTCCTGACTTTC. Translation gives CASSFISGANVLTF. The genes are TRBV28 and TRBJ2-6; the D is unclear. V dropped 3 bases and J dropped 0 bases, with 3 bases sitting between them. Germline CDR1 reads MDHEN; CDR2 reads SYDVKM. This CDR3 region has 14 residues.

The chain is built from TRBV6-1 and TRBJ2-7; no firm D call. Germline values: CDR1 MNHNS, CDR2 SASEGT. V lost 8 bases and J lost 3, with 14 bases in between. The CDR3 loop spans 13 amino acids. CDR3 amino acids: CASPSRPYYEQYV. DNA of the CDR3: TGTGCCAGCCCATCCCGACCGTACTACGAGCAGTACGTC.

Ten or more counts support this clonotype. This chain links TRBV6-1 with TRBJ1-1; D is unclear. V lost 7 bases, J lost 0 bases, and 9 bases lay in between. This CDR3 spans 13 amino acids. In germline, CDR1 is MNHNS, CDR2 SASEGT. The CDR3: CASNQLMNTEAFF. CDR3 in DNA: TGTGCCAGCAATCAGCTAATGAACACTGAAGCTTTCTTT.

This clonotype came up many times. The chain is built from TRBV6-1 and TRBJ2-5; D might be TRBD2 (5 bases). The V gene lost 8 bases and the J gene lost 4 bases, with 17 bases spanning the gap. The CDR3 runs 14 residues. Germline V lookup: CDR1 MNHNS, CDR2 SASEGT. The CDR3 region has the DNA TGTGCCAGCTCTAAGTTGGGGAGTGGAGAGACCCAGTACTTC. This sequence encodes CASSKLGSGETQYF.

This clonotype has a count of ten or more. This chain uses TRBV6-5 with TRBJ2-7, with D uncertain. Germline V gene sequence: CDR1 MNHEY, CDR2 SVGAGI. With 2 bases removed from V and 0 bases from J, the gap between germline ends came to 5 bases. CDR3 length: 13 amino acids. CDR3 DNA: TGTGCCAGCAGTTACCCTAGCTCCTACGAGCAGTACTTC. Its protein product is CASSYPSSYEQYF.

This clonotype was counted many times. The J gene is TRBJ2-1, the V gene TRBV6-5; no clear D gene. The CDR3 runs 13 residues. The ends were cut back, 2 bases at V and 4 bases at J, with 6 bases in the middle. The germline CDR1 and CDR2 sequences are MNHEY and SVGAGI. The CDR3 region has the DNA TGTGCCAGCAGTTACGACGCGTACAATGAGCAGTTCTTC. Its protein product is CASSYDAYNEQFF.

In this sample, this clonotype turned up many times. The gene calls are TRBV29-1 and TRBJ2-7; unclear D gene. The CDR3 has 12 amino acids. Germline CDR1 reads SQVTM; CDR2 reads ANQGSEA. V lost 1 base and J 5 bases, leaving 9 bases between the germline ends. Here the CDR3 reads CSVEAFANEQYF. CDR3 DNA sequence: TGCAGCGTTGAAGCCTTTGCTAACGAGCAGTACTTC.

As to this clonotype: Since a much larger clone is just one base distant, this may be a read error. This chain connects TRBV5-1 to TRBJ2-7; TRBD2 matches at 7 bases. The CDR3 spans 15 residues. V shed 3 bases, J shed 4 bases, and the junction held 10 bases outside the gene matches. Germline lookup yields CDR1 SGHRS and CDR2 YFSETQ. This CDR3 is CASSSSVGGPYEQYF. The CDR3 nucleotides read TGCGCCAGCAGCTCTTCAGTGGGAGGGCCATACGAGCAGTACTTC. The full variable domain, completed using reference TRBV5-1 and TRBJ2-7, is KAGVTQTPRYLIKTRGQQVTLSCSPISGHRSVSWYQQTPGQGLQFLFEYFSETQRNKGNFPGRFSGRQFSNSRSEMNVSTLELGDSALYLCASSSSVGGPYEQYFGPGTRLTVT.

This clonotype occurred many times. The CDR3 DNA reads as TGTGCCTGGACAGGGGGCGGTGAGACCCAGTACTTC. It encodes CAWTGGGETQYF. The rearrangement joins TRBV30 to TRBJ2-5; 8 bases align to TRBD1. The trim removed 4 bases at V and 5 bases at J, leaving 3 bases unmatched. Per germline, CDR1 GTSNPN and CDR2 SVGIG (reference sequence). The length of the CDR3 is 12 residues.

V is TRBV3-1 and J is TRBJ1-1; TRBD1 might be the D (6 bases). The length of the CDR3 is 14 residues. Trimming removed 5 bases at V and 1 base at J, with 11 bases between. Germline assignment: CDR1 LGHDT and CDR2 YNNKEL (reference sequence). CDR3 amino acids: CASSFYRENTEAFF. CDR3 DNA: TGTGCCAGCAGCTTCTACAGGGAGAACACTGAAGCTTTCTTT.

This clonotype has a count of ten or more. The chain is built from TRBV6-1 and TRBJ2-7; D not resolved. CDR3 length equals 13 residues. Germline values: CDR1 MNHNS, CDR2 SASEGT. Trimming took off 2 bases at V and 2 bases at J, with 7 bases between the two ends. The chain's CDR3 is CASSEYGAYEQYF. CDR3 sequence (DNA): TGTGCCAGCAGTGAATATGGTGCCTACGAGCAGTACTTC.

This clonotype was seen ten or more times. The gene calls are TRBV9 and TRBJ1-1, with 7 bases identical to TRBD1. V was clipped by 7 bases and J by 1 base; unmatched bases: 4. The CDR3 is made up of 13 amino acids. Germline V lookup: CDR1 SGDLS, CDR2 YYNGEE. The CDR3 DNA reads as TGTGCCAGCGGACAGGCGGGGAACACTGAAGCTTTCTTT. Protein sequence: CASGQAGNTEAFF. Combining the CDR3 with reference TRBV9 and TRBJ1-1 gives the whole variable domain DSGVTQTPKHLITATGQRVTLRCSPRSGDLSVYWYQQSLDQGLQFLIQYYNGEERAKGNILERFSAQQFPDLHSELNLSSLELGDSALYFCASGQAGNTEAFFGQGTRLTVV.

Ten or more counts support this clonotype. The V gene is TRBV7-2, the J gene TRBJ2-2; D is unresolved. Per germline, CDR1 SGHTA and CDR2 FQGNSA. V was cut by 5 bases and J by 5 bases, with 12 bases left in between. The CDR3 sequence is 14 residues long. The CDR3 DNA follows: TGTGCCAGCAGCACGCCCCGACTTACCGGGGAGCTGTTTTTT. Translated, it gives CASSTPRLTGELFF.

Many counts were recorded for this clonotype. The chain recombines TRBV25-1 with TRBJ2-5, with D possibly matching TRBD1 (7 bases). CDR3 length equals 15 residues. Trimming left V 8 bases short and J 2 bases short, with 18 bases between. Germline V lookup: CDR1 MGHDK, CDR2 SYGVNS. The CDR3 DNA reads TGTGCCAGCCGGGGGAACAGGGGAGAACAAGAGACCCAGTACTTC. Its protein is CASRGNRGEQETQYF. Supplemented by reference TRBV25-1 and TRBJ2-5, the full variable domain reads EADIYQTPRYLVIGTGKKITLECSQTMGHDKMYWYQQDPGMELHLIHYSYGVNSTEKGDLSSESTVSRIRTEHFPLTLESARPSHTSQYLCASRGNRGEQETQYFGPGTRLLVL.

This clonotype came up many times. The chain is built from TRBV24-1 and TRBJ2-7, with D unresolved. Germline assignment: CDR1 KGHDR and CDR2 SFDVKD. CDR3 size: 13 residues. V was clipped by 2 bases and J by 6 bases, with 10 bases between them. CDR3 bases: TGTGCCACCAGTGATTCAGCATTTAGCGAGCAGTACTTC. Protein product: CATSDSAFSEQYF.

Only a few counts were recorded for this clonotype. The chain combines TRBV3-1 with TRBJ1-2; D gene uncertain. Looked up from germline, CDR1 is LGHDT and CDR2 is YNNKEL (reference sequence). V lost 2 bases and J lost 2, with 3 bases in between. This CDR3 is built from 12 residues. The CDR3 loop is CASSQQNYGYTF. CDR3 bases: TGTGCCAGCAGCCAACAGAACTATGGCTACACCTTC.

This clonotype was seen more than once but under ten times. A much larger clonotype is one base distant, so this may be a read error. The V and J genes are TRBV7-2 and TRBJ2-2; D not resolved. Trimming cost V 5 bases and J 6 bases, with 13 bases left between them. Germline loops: CDR1 SGHTA, CDR2 FQGNSA. The CDR3 is 14 residues long. The CDR3 reads CASSKSETPGELFF. CDR3 in DNA: TGTGCCAGCAGCAAGTCAGAGACTCCCGGGGAGCTGTTTTTT.

This clonotype was seen repeatedly, ten times or more. This chain connects TRBV7-2 to TRBJ2-5; D might be TRBD2 (6 bases). Germline values: CDR1 SGHTA, CDR2 FQGNSA. The germline V and J ends were trimmed by 2 bases and 11 bases, with 12 bases remaining between them. This CDR3 contains 12 residues. CDR3 bases: TGTGCCAGCAGCTTATCGGGGCGGGATCAGTACTTC. Encoded protein: CASSLSGRDQYF.

This clonotype was counted only a few times. The chain uses TRBV7-6 and TRBJ2-7, with D hard to call. Germline assignment: CDR1 SGHVS and CDR2 FNYEAQ. This CDR3 contains 15 residues. The germline V and J ends were trimmed by 5 bases and 2 bases, with 16 bases remaining between them. CDR3 protein: CASSRNLLGTYEQYF. DNA for the CDR3: TGTGCCAGCAGCCGAAACCTCCTAGGGACCTACGAGCAGTACTTC.

This clonotype was picked up a small number of times. The rearrangement uses TRBV7-9 and TRBJ2-2, with D unclear. The CDR3 loop spans 15 amino acids. The ends were cut back, 5 bases at V and 0 bases at J, with 10 bases in the middle. Germline CDR1 is SEHNR and CDR2 is FQNEAQ (reference sequence). In DNA form, the CDR3 reads TGTGCCAGCAGCAAACTACGCGCGAACACCGGGGAGCTGTTTTTT. Translating it yields CASSKLRANTGELFF.

This clonotype appeared many times. The rearrangement links TRBV28 to TRBJ1-5, with D tentatively TRBD1 (5 bases). The CDR3 runs to 14 residues. Germline CDR1 is MDHEN and CDR2 is SYDVKM. V gave up 5 bases and J gave up 3 bases, with 11 bases separating them. Written as DNA, the CDR3 is TGTGCCAGCAGTGTTAGGACACTCAATCAGCCCCAGCATTTT. It specifies CASSVRTLNQPQHF.

The J gene is TRBJ2-7, the V gene TRBV20-1, with 12 bases fitting TRBD2. The V and J ends lost 6 bases and 2 bases, in that order; junction bases with no gene match: 14. CDR1 and CDR2 from the germline V gene are DFQATT and SNEGSKA (reference sequence). The CDR3 contains 17 residues. CDR3 sequence: CSAPTGLAGGPTYEQYF. The CDR3 DNA sequence: TGCAGTGCCCCCACAGGGCTAGCGGGAGGGCCTACCTACGAGCAGTACTTC.

In this sample, this clonotype turned up many times. The genes are TRBV6-1 and TRBJ1-2; D perhaps matches TRBD1 (5 bases). V dropped 2 bases and J dropped 6 bases, with 13 bases sitting between them. This CDR3 spans 14 amino acids. CDR1 is MNHNS, CDR2 SASEGT, per germline. The DNA for the CDR3 is TGTGCCAGCAGTGAATGGGTTACAGGCGATGGCTACACCTTC. Translation: CASSEWVTGDGYTF.